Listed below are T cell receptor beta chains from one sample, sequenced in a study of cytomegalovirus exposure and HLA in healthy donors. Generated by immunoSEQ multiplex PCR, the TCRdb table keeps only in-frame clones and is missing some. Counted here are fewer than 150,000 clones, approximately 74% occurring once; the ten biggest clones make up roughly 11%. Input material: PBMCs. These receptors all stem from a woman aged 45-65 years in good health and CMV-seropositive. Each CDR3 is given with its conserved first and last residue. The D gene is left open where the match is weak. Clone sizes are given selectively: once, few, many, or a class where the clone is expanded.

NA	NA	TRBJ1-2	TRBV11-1	TGTGCCAGCTCCGCGGGGGGTGGCTACACCTTC	CASSAGGGYTF
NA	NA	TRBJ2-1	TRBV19	TGTGCCAGTAGTATCTCGGTTGCGGGGGCAAACAATGAGCAGTTCTTC	CASSISVAGANNEQFF
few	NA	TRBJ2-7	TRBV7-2	TGTGCCAGCAGCTTAAGTAGGGCTAGCGCGCGCTACGAGCAGTACTTC	CASSLSRASARYEQYF
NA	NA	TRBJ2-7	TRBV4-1	TGCGCCAGCAGCCAAGATCCACTAGCCACCTACGAGCAGTACTTC	CASSQDPLATYEQYF
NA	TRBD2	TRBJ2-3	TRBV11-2	TGTGCCAGCAGCTTAGGTGAGGGTAGCGGGAGGGTCACAGATACGCAGTATTTT	CASSLGEGSGRVTDTQYF
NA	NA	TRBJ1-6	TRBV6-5	TGTGCCAGCAGTTACTCCGTCCAGGGCCCTTCTCCCCTCCACTTT	CASSYSVQGPSPLHF
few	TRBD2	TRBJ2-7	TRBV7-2	TGTGCCAGCAGCTTCGGACTAGCGGCCGCCTACGAGCAGTACTTC	CASSFGLAAAYEQYF
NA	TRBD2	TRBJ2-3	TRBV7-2	TGTGCCAGCAGGCGGGGGGGAGGCACAGATACGCAGTATTTT	CASRRGGGTDTQYF
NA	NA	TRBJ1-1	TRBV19	TGTGCCAGTAGTATATCGGGGGGGATGAACACTGAAGCTTTCTTT	CASSISGGMNTEAFF
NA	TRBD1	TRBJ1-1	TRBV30	TGTGCCTGGAGTCACGAAACCGGGACAGGACTCCGAACTGGCACTGAAGCTTTCTTT	CAWSHETGTGLRTGTEAFF
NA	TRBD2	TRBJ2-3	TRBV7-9	TGTGCCAGCAGCCAAGGACTAGCGGGCGCAGATACGCAGTATTTT	CASSQGLAGADTQYF
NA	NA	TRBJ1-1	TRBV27	TGTGCCAGCAGTTTATCCGGACTCGGGAACACTGAAGCTTTCTTT	CASSLSGLGNTEAFF
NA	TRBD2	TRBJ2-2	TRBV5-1	TGCGCCAGCAGCGGCATCGCGGGGGGAACCGGGGAGCTGTTTTTT	CASSGIAGGTGELFF
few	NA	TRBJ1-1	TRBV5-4	TGTGCCAGCAGCCCCGCGGGGGGCAGACCTTTGAACACTGAAGCTTTCTTT	CASSPAGGRPLNTEAFF
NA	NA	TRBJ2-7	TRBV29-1	TGCAGCGCACGGGGATTCTACGAGCAGTACTTC	CSARGFYEQYF
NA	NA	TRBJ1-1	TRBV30	TGTGCCTGGAGTGTTACGGGTGTAGGTACTGAAGCTTTCTTT	CAWSVTGVGTEAFF
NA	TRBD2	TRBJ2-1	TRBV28	TGTGCCAGCAGCAGTAGCGGGAGGAATGAGCAGTTCTTC	CASSSSGRNEQFF
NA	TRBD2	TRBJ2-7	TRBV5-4	TGTGCCAGCAGCGTAGCGGGAGGATTCGACGAGCAGTACTTC	CASSVAGGFDEQYF
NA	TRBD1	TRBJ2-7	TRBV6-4	TGTGCCAGCAGTTCGACAGGGGGCTCCTACGAGCAGTACTTC	CASSSTGGSYEQYF
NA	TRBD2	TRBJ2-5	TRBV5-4	TGTGCCAGCAGCACGAAAGCGGGAGTGGGGGAGACCCAGTACTTC	CASSTKAGVGETQYF
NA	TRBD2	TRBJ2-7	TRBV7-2	TGTGCCAGCAGCGATAGGACTAGCGGGAGGTTCCACGAGCAGTACTTC	CASSDRTSGRFHEQYF
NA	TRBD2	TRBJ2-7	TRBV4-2	TGTGCCAGCAGCCAAGGCCCTAGCGGGAGTCTATACGAGCAGTACTTC	CASSQGPSGSLYEQYF
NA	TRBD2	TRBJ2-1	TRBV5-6	TGTGCCAGCAGCTTGGCCCCCGGCGGGAGCGTCTACAATGAGCAGTTCTTC	CASSLAPGGSVYNEQFF
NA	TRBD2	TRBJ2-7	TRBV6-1	TGTGCCAGCAGCGGCGCCGGCGGGGGGGCGTACGAGCAGTACTTC	CASSGAGGGAYEQYF
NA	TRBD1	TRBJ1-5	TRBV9	TGTGCCAGCAGCGTATCTGGACAGGGGAATGGGGATAGCAATCAGCCCCAGCATTTT	CASSVSGQGNGDSNQPQHF
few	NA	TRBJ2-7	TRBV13	TGTGCCAGCAGCTTAGCGGGGGAGCAGTACTTC	CASSLAGEQYF
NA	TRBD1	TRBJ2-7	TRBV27	TGTGCCAGCAAATATGCGGCAGGGGGATTTTCCGAGCAGTACTTC	CASKYAAGGFSEQYF
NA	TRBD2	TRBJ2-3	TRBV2	TGTGCCAGCAGTGTCCTAGCGGACACAGATACGCAGTATTTT	CASSVLADTDTQYF
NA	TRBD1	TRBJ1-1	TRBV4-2	TGTGCCAGCAGCCGCGGATCAGGGGGGAACACTGAAGCTTTCTTT	CASSRGSGGNTEAFF
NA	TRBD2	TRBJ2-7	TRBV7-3	TGTGCCAGCAGCTCCTCCGGGACTAGTCGCCACGAGCAGTACTTC	CASSSSGTSRHEQYF
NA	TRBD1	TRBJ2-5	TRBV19	TGTGCCAGTAGTGAGACAGGGGTGGTAGGAGAGACCCAGTACTTC	CASSETGVVGETQYF
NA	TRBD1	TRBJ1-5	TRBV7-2	TGTGCCAGCAGCTGGACAGGGGGCGGGGGACAGCCCCAGCATTTT	CASSWTGGGGQPQHF
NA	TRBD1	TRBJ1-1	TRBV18	TGTGCCAGCTCACCACAGGAATTCCGACAGGGTATCCACACTGAAGCTTTCTTT	CASSPQEFRQGIHTEAFF
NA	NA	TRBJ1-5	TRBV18	TGTGCCAGCTCAGAACAAGAAACTCAGCCCCAGCATTTT	CASSEQETQPQHF
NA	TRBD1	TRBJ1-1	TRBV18	TGTGCCAGCTCACCACAGGGACAGGGGGCTGAAGCTTTCTTT	CASSPQGQGAEAFF
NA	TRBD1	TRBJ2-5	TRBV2	TGTGCCACCAAAATGGGACAGTTACAAGAGACCCAGTACTTC	CATKMGQLQETQYF
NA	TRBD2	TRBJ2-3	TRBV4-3	TGCGCCAGCAGCCAAGAGGGACTAGCGGGACGAGATACGCAGTATTTT	CASSQEGLAGRDTQYF
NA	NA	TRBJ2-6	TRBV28	TGTGCCAGCTTCCCTTCAGCTGGGGCCAACGTCCTGACTTTC	CASFPSAGANVLTF
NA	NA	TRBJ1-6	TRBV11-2	TGTGCCAGCAGCTATTGGGCCAACGACAATTCACCCCTCCACTTT	CASSYWANDNSPLHF
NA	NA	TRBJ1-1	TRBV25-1	TGTGCCAGCAGTGAACCGGACAGTAAAGCTTTCTTT	CASSEPDSKAFF
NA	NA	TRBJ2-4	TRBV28	TGTGCCAGCAGAGAACAGGGTCTAGCCAAAAACATTCAGTACTTC	CASREQGLAKNIQYF
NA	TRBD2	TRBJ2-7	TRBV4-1	TGCGCCAGCAGCCAAAGGACTAGCGTCTCCTACGAGCAGTACTTC	CASSQRTSVSYEQYF
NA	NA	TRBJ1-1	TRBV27	TGTGCCAGCAGTTTAACGGGGGTTGGCACTGAAGCTTTCTTT	CASSLTGVGTEAFF
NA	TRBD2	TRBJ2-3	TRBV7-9	TGTGCCAGCAGCCCCCGGGGTTCAAGCGGGACCACAGATACGCAGTATTTT	CASSPRGSSGTTDTQYF
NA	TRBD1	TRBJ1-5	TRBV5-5	TGTGCCAGCAGCGGTGGGACAGGGGGCAATCAGCCCCAGCATTTT	CASSGGTGGNQPQHF
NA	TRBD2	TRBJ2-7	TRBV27	TGTGCCAGCAGACCTTCGACTAGCGGGAGGGCCTACGAGCAGTACTTC	CASRPSTSGRAYEQYF